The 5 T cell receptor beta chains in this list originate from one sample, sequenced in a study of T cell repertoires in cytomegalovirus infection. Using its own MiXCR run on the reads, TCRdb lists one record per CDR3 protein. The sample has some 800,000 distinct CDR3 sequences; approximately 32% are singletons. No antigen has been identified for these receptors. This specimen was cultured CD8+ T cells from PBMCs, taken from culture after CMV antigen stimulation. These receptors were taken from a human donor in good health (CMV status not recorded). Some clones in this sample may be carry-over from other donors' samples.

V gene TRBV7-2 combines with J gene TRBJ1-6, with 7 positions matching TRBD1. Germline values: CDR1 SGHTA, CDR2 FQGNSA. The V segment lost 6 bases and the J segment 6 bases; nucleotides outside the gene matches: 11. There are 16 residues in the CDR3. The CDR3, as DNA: TGTGCCAGCAGAAATATCCCCGGACAGGTTAATTCACCCCTCCACTTT. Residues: CASRNIPGQVNSPLHF. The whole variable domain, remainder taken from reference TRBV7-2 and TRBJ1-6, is GAGVSQSPSNKVTEKGKDVELRCDPISGHTALYWYRQSLGQGLEFLIYFQGNSAPDKSGLPSDRFSAERTGGSVSTLTIQRTQQEDSAVYLCASRNIPGQVNSPLHFGNGTRLTVT.

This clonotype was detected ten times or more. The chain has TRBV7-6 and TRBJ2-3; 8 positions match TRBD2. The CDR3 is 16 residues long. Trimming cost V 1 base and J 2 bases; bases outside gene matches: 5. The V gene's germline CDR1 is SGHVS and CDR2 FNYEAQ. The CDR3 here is CASSLGAGGPTDTQYF. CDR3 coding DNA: TGTGCCAGCAGCTTAGGGGCGGGGGGACCCACAGATACGCAGTATTTT.

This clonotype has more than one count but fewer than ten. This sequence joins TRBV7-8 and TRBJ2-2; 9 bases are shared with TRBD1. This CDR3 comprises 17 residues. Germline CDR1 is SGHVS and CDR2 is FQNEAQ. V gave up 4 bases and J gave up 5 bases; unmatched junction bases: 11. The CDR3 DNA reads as TGTGCCAGCAGCTACGTCGGGACAGGGCCCAAGACCGGGGAGCTGTTTTTT. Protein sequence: CASSYVGTGPKTGELFF.

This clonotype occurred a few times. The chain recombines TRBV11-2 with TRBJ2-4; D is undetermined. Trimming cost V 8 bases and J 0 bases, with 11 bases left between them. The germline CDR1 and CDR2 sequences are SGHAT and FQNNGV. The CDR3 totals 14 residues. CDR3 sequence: CASHLAGAKNIQYF. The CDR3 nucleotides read TGTGCCAGCCATTTAGCAGGAGCCAAAAACATTCAGTACTTC.

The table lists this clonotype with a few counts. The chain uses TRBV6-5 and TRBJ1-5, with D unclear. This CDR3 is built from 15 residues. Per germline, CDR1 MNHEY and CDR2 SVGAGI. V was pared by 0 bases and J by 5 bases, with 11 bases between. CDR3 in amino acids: CASSYSLNNYQPQHF. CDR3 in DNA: TGTGCCAGCAGTTACTCGCTGAACAATTATCAGCCCCAGCATTTT.